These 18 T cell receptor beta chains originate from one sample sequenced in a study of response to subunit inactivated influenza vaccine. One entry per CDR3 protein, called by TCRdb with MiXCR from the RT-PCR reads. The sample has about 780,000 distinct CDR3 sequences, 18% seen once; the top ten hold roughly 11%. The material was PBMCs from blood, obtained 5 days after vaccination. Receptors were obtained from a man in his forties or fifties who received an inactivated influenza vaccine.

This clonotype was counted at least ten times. CDR3 nucleotide sequence: TGTGCCAGCAGCCTCGGGGATATCAATGAGCAGTTCTTC. Translated: CASSLGDINEQFF. The chain couples TRBV12-3 or TRBV12-4 to TRBJ2-1; D might be TRBD2 (5 bases). The CDR3 totals 13 residues. V gave up 6 bases and J gave up 6 bases, with 12 bases separating them.

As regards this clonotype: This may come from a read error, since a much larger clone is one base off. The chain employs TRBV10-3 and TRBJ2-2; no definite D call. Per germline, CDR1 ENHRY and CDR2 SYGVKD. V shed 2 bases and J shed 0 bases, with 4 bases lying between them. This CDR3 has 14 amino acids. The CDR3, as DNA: TGTGCCATCAGTGAGACAACGAACACCGGGGAGCTGTTTTTT. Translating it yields CAISETTNTGELFF.

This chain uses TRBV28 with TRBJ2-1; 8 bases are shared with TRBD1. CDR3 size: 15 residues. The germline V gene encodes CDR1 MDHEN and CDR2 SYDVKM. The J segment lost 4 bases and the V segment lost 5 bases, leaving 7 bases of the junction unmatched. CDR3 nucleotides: TGTGCCAGCAGTCCCAGGACAGGGTTTTACAATGAGCAGTTCTTC. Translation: CASSPRTGFYNEQFF.

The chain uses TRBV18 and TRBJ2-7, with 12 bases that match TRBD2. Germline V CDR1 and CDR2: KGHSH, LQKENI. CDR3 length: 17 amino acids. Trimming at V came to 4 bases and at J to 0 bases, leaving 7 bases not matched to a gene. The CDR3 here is CASSRSLAGGSSYEQYF. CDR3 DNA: TGTGCCAGCTCACGCTCCCTAGCGGGGGGGAGCTCCTACGAGCAGTACTTC.

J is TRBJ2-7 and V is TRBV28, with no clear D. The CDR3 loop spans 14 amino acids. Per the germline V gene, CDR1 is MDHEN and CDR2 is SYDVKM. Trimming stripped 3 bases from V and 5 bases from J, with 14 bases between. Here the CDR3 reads CASSFGENRDEQYF. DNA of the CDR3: TGTGCCAGCAGTTTCGGTGAAAATCGGGACGAGCAGTACTTC.

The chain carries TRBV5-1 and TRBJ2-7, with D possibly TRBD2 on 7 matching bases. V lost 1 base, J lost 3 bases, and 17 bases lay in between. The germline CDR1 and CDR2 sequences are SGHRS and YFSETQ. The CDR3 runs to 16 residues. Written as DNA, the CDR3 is TGCGCCAGCAGCTTGAGGAGAGGGGGAGGGGACTACGAGCAGTACTTC. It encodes CASSLRRGGGDYEQYF.

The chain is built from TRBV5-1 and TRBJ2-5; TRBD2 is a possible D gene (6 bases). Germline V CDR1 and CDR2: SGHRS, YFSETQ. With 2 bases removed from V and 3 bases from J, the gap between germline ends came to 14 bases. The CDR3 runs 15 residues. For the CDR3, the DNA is TGCGCCAGCAGCTTAGGAGGGACCCATGAAGAGACCCAGTACTTC. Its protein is CASSLGGTHEETQYF.

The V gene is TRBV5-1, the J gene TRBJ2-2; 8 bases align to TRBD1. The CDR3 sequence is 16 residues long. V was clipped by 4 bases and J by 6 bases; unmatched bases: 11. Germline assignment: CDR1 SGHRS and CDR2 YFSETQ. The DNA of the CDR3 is TGCGCCAGCAGCGGCCCTGGACAGGGTATCCCCGGGGAGCTGTTTTTT. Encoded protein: CASSGPGQGIPGELFF. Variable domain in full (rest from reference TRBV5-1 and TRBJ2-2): KAGVTQTPRYLIKTRGQQVTLSCSPISGHRSVSWYQQTPGQGLQFLFEYFSETQRNKGNFPGRFSGRQFSNSRSEMNVSTLELGDSALYLCASSGPGQGIPGELFFGEGSRLTVL.

CDR3 loop: CSASTRRLDFDEQFF. Written as DNA, the CDR3 is TGCAGTGCTTCCACCAGGCGTCTAGATTTCGATGAGCAGTTCTTC. V usage is TRBV20-1 and J usage is TRBJ2-1; no firm D call. The CDR3 loop spans 15 amino acids. Deletions cut 5 bases from V and 8 bases from J, with 22 bases between. CDR1 and CDR2 (germline): DFQATT, SNEGSKA (reference sequence).

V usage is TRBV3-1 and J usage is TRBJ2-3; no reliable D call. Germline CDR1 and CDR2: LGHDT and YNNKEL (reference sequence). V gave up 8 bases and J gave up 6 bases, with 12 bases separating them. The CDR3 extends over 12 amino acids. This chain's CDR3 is CASGAAQDTQYF. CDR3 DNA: TGTGCCAGCGGTGCGGCGCAGGATACGCAGTATTTT.

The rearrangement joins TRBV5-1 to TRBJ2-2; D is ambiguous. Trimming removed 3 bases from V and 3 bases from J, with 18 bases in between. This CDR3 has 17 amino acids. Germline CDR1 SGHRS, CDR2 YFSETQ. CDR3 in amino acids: CASSSAYATQYTGELFF. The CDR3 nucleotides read TGCGCCAGCAGCTCAGCGTACGCGACCCAGTACACCGGGGAGCTGTTTTTT.

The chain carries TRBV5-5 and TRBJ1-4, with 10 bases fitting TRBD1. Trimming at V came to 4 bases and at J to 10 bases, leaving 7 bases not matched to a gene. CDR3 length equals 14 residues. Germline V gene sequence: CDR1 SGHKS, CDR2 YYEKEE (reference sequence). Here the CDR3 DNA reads TGTGCCAGCAGCCCGGGACAGGGGCTAGGAAAACTGTTTTTT. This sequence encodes CASSPGQGLGKLFF.

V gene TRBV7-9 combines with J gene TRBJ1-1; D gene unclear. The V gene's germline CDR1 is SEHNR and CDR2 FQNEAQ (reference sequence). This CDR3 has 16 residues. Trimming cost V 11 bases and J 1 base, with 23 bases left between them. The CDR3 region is CASIAYIGQKNTEAFF. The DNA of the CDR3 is TGTGCCTCCATTGCTTATATAGGTCAAAAGAACACTGAAGCTTTCTTT.

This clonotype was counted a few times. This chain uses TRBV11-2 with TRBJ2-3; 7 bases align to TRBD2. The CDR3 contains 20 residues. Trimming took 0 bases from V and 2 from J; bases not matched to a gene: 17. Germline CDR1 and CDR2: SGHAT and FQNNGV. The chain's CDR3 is CASSLEWYLADKPPTDTQYF. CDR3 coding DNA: TGTGCCAGCAGCTTAGAATGGTACCTAGCGGACAAACCCCCCACAGATACGCAGTATTTT.

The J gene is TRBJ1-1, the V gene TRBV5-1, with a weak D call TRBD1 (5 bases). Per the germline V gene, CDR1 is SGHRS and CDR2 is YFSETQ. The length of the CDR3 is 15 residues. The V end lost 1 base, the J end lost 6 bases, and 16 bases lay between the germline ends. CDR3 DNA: TGCGCCAGCAGCTTGTCAGGGAAGGGTACTGCTGAAGCTTTCTTT. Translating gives CASSLSGKGTAEAFF.

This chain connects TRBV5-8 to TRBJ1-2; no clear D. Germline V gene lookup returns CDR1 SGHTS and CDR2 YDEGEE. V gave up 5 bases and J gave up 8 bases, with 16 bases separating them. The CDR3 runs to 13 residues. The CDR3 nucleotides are TGTGCCAGCAGTCCCCGAATGGCAGGCGGCTACACCTTC. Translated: CASSPRMAGGYTF.

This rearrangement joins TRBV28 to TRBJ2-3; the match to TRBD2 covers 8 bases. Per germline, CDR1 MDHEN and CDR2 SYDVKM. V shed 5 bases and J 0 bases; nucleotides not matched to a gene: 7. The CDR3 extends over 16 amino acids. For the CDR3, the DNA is TGTGCCAGCAGTAGCGGGGGTCTAGCCAGCACAGATACGCAGTATTTT. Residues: CASSSGGLASTDTQYF.

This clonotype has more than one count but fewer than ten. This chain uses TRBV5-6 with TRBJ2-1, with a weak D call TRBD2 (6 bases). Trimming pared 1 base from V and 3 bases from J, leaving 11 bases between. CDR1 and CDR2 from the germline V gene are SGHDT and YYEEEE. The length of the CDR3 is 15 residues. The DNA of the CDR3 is TGTGCCAGCAGCTTGACCCGGGGGTTCTACAATGAGCAGTTCTTC. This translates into CASSLTRGFYNEQFF. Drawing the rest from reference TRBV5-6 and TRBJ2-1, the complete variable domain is DAGVTQSPTHLIKTRGQQVTLRCSPKSGHDTVSWYQQALGQGPQFIFQYYEEEERQRGNFPDRFSGHQFPNYSSELNVNALLLGDSALYLCASSLTRGFYNEQFFGPGTRLTVL.